This passage covers 21 T cell receptor beta chains from one sample sequenced in a study of blood T cell repertoires in COVID-19. Some clones are missing from TCRdb's copy, which holds only in-frame ones; the method was immunoSEQ multiplex PCR. The table lists more than 60,000 clones, nearly 90% of them singletons, with 5.3% in the top ten. The sample consisted of peripheral blood. Every receptor here comes from a man aged 50-60 years with acute or convalescent COVID-19.

V is TRBV5-4 and J is TRBJ1-2, with a tentative D call TRBD1 (5 bases). The V gene's germline CDR1 is SGHNT and CDR2 YYREEE (reference sequence). Trimming shortened V by 4 bases and J by 3 bases, and 13 bases separated the two germline ends. CDR3 size: 14 residues. CDR3 DNA sequence: TGTGCCAGCAGCCTAAGGACGGGGGACTATGGCTACACCTTC. It yields the protein CASSLRTGDYGYTF.

The rearrangement links TRBV7-9 to TRBJ2-7; D may be TRBD1 (6 bases). Trimming left V 5 bases short and J 3 bases short, with 17 bases between. The germline CDR1 and CDR2 sequences are SEHNR and FQNEAQ (reference sequence). The CDR3 is 15 amino acids. CDR3 sequence reads: CASSLTGLSFYEQYF. The CDR3, as DNA: TGTGCCAGCAGCCTAACAGGGTTGAGCTTCTACGAGCAGTACTTC.

The chain has TRBV6-5 and TRBJ2-7; D is possibly TRBD2 (7 bases). Trimming took off 6 bases at V and 3 bases at J, with 15 bases between the two ends. The CDR3 runs 14 residues. The germline V gene has CDR1 MNHEY and CDR2 SVGAGI. This chain's CDR3 is CASRSGQRGYEQYF. The CDR3 nucleotides read TGTGCCAGCAGAAGCGGACAGCGGGGCTACGAGCAGTACTTC.

The V call is TRBV5-1, the J call TRBJ2-1; 8 bases fit TRBD2. The CDR3 has 14 residues. Unmatched junction bases numbered 8, after V lost 5 bases and J lost 7 bases. Germline V gene data show CDR1 as SGHRS and CDR2 as YFSETQ. The CDR3 nucleotides read TGCGCCAGCAGTTTAATAGCGGGAAGGAATGAGCAGTTCTTC. Its translation: CASSLIAGRNEQFF.

The gene calls are TRBV7-2 and TRBJ1-2; D call uncertain. CDR1 is SGHTA, CDR2 FQGNSA, per germline. CDR3 size: 14 residues. Between the trimmed V and J ends, which lost 7 bases and 1 base, there was a span of 13 bases. CDR3 protein: CASTYSGLNYGYTF. DNA for the CDR3: TGTGCCAGCACCTACAGCGGACTTAACTATGGCTACACCTTC. Using reference TRBV7-2 and TRBJ1-2 for the parts outside the CDR3, the full variable domain is GAGVSQSPSNKVTEKGKDVELRCDPISGHTALYWYRQSLGQGLEFLIYFQGNSAPDKSGLPSDRFSAERTGGSVSTLTIQRTQQEDSAVYLCASTYSGLNYGYTFGSGTRLTVV.

The chain joins TRBV19 to TRBJ1-5, with D possibly TRBD1 on 5 matching bases. This CDR3 has 14 amino acids. Germline V gene data show CDR1 as LNHDA and CDR2 as SQIVND (reference sequence). V shed 2 bases and J shed 6 bases, with 11 bases lying between them. CDR3 nucleotide sequence: TGTGCCAGTAGTATATTAAGGGGAAGTCAGCCCCAGCATTTT. Its translation is CASSILRGSQPQHF.

This clone was seen only once. This sequence joins TRBV7-2 and TRBJ1-1, with D perhaps matching TRBD1 (5 bases). V lost 3 bases to trimming and J lost 0 bases, with 17 bases between them. The CDR3 has 17 residues. Per germline, CDR1 SGHTA and CDR2 FQGNSA. The CDR3: CASSFRPGKGMNTEAFF. CDR3 in DNA: TGTGCCAGCAGCTTCCGACCAGGGAAAGGCATGAACACTGAAGCTTTCTTT.

This chain joins TRBV4-3 and TRBJ2-7, with 10 positions matching TRBD2. The CDR3 extends over 13 amino acids. Losses at the gene ends were 4 bases for V and 5 bases for J; bases not matched to a gene: 2. The V gene's germline CDR1 is LGHNA and CDR2 YSLEER. Written as DNA, the CDR3 is TGCGCCAGCAGCCGAGCGGGAGGGGACGAGCAGTACTTC. Its protein is CASSRAGGDEQYF.

The chain recombines TRBV19 with TRBJ2-3, with D hard to call. Between the trimmed V and J ends, which lost 5 bases and 0 bases, there was a span of 9 bases. Looked up from germline, CDR1 is LNHDA and CDR2 is SQIVND (reference sequence). This CDR3 is built from 14 residues. This chain's CDR3 is CASSSFTSTDTQYF. DNA for the CDR3: TGTGCCAGTAGTTCCTTTACTAGCACAGATACGCAGTATTTT.

The chain uses TRBV7-2 and TRBJ1-2; D not resolved. V lost 5 bases to trimming and J lost 8 bases, with 9 bases between them. Germline values: CDR1 SGHTA, CDR2 FQGNSA. CDR3 size: 11 residues. CDR3 amino acids: CASSPSGGYTF. The DNA of the CDR3 is TGTGCCAGCAGCCCCTCGGGGGGCTACACCTTC.

The J gene is TRBJ2-4, the V gene TRBV30; D might be TRBD1 (5 bases). CDR3 length equals 13 residues. V lost 2 bases and J 6 bases, leaving 11 bases between the germline ends. Per the germline V gene, CDR1 is GTSNPN and CDR2 is SVGIG (reference sequence). This CDR3 is CAWSKDILNIQYF. In DNA, the CDR3 is TGTGCCTGGAGTAAGGACATCTTAAACATTCAGTACTTC. The full variable domain, rest sourced from reference TRBV30 and TRBJ2-4, is SQTIHQWPATLVQPVGSPLSLECTVEGTSNPNLYWYRQAAGRGLQLLFYSVGIGQISSEVPQNLSASRPQDRQFILSSKKLLLSDSGFYLCAWSKDILNIQYFGAGTRLSVL.

The sample holds a few counts of this clone. V is TRBV19 and J is TRBJ1-2, with D unclear. V lost 8 bases and J lost 6, with 10 bases in between. There are 11 residues in the CDR3. Germline V gene lookup returns CDR1 LNHDA and CDR2 SQIVND (reference sequence). CDR3 loop: CASEARDGYTF. As DNA, the CDR3 is TGTGCCAGTGAGGCCCGGGATGGCTACACCTTC.

This chain uses TRBV29-1 with TRBJ1-2; 7 bases align to TRBD1. Trimming took 2 bases from V and 2 from J; bases not matched to a gene: 2. CDR3 length: 13 amino acids. Germline CDR1 SQVTM, CDR2 ANQGSEA. CDR3 sequence reads: CSVEPGQNYGYTF. Here the CDR3 DNA reads TGCAGCGTTGAACCGGGACAGAACTATGGCTACACCTTC.

The V call is TRBV27, the J call TRBJ2-7; 7 positions match TRBD1. With 6 bases clipped from V and 3 bases from J, the junction kept 5 bases outside the gene matches. The CDR3 has 13 residues. CDR1 MNHEY and CDR2 SMNVEV come from the germline V gene (reference sequence). The DNA of the CDR3 is TGTGCCAGCAGGTACCAGGGGGACTACGAGCAGTACTTC. Amino acids: CASRYQGDYEQYF.

The rearrangement uses TRBV4-2 and TRBJ1-2, with 11 bases matching TRBD1. V dropped 0 bases and J dropped 8; count of bases not matched to a gene: 14. CDR1 LGHNA and CDR2 YNFKEQ come from the germline V gene. This CDR3 has 18 amino acids. The CDR3 is CASSQDLGFGQGAWGYTF. CDR3 coding DNA: TGTGCCAGCAGCCAAGATTTGGGGTTCGGACAGGGGGCCTGGGGCTACACCTTC.

The V gene is TRBV2, the J gene TRBJ1-4, with 7 bases that match TRBD1. The CDR3 covers 14 residues. Germline V gene data show CDR1 as SNHLY and CDR2 as FYNNEI. Germline trimming cut 8 bases from V and 5 bases from J; bases unmatched to any gene: 8. Here the CDR3 reads CASLQGGWNEKLFF. The CDR3 nucleotides are TGTGCCAGCCTCCAAGGGGGCTGGAATGAAAAACTGTTTTTT.

This clone was counted only a few times. The chain employs TRBV3-1 (or the pseudogene TRBV3-2) and TRBJ1-1; 8 bases are a match to TRBD1. The trim removed 6 bases at V and 6 bases at J, leaving 12 bases unmatched. The germline CDR1 and CDR2 sequences are LGHDT and YNNKEL (reference sequence). The CDR3 is 15 residues long. The CDR3 bases are TGTGCCAGCAGGATTTCGACAGGGGCGACCGCTGAAGCTTTCTTT. It encodes CASRISTGATAEAFF.

The V gene is TRBV5-1, the J gene TRBJ1-4, with 7 positions matching TRBD1. CDR1 SGHRS and CDR2 YFSETQ come from the germline V gene. After removal of 0 bases from V and 3 bases from J, the junction contained 5 bases not matched to a gene. The CDR3 is 16 residues long. Here the CDR3 reads CASSLGTGSANEKLFF. The CDR3 nucleotides are TGCGCCAGCAGCTTGGGGACAGGCTCCGCTAATGAAAAACTGTTTTTT.

J is TRBJ2-6 and V is TRBV5-1; D is unclear. Between the trimmed V and J ends, which lost 0 bases and 2 bases, there was a span of 6 bases. CDR1 and CDR2 from the germline V gene are SGHRS and YFSETQ. The CDR3 contains 15 residues. The CDR3 loop reads CASSLDKTGANVLTF. DNA for the CDR3: TGCGCCAGCAGCTTGGATAAAACTGGGGCCAACGTCCTGACTTTC.

The J gene is TRBJ2-1, the V gene TRBV27; D is possibly TRBD2 (6 bases). Germline V gene sequence: CDR1 MNHEY, CDR2 SMNVEV (reference sequence). Between the trimmed V and J ends, which lost 4 bases and 6 bases, there was a span of 16 bases. The CDR3 contains 15 residues. The CDR3 spells CASSWGGFISNEQFF. The CDR3 nucleotides read TGTGCCAGCAGTTGGGGAGGTTTCATCAGCAATGAGCAGTTCTTC.

This clone appeared a few times. The chain combines TRBV9 with TRBJ2-2; TRBD2 matches at 10 bases. This CDR3 contains 17 residues. Looked up from germline, CDR1 is SGDLS and CDR2 is YYNGEE. Losses at the gene ends were 3 bases for V and 2 bases for J; bases not matched to a gene: 7. The DNA of the CDR3 is TGTGCCAGCAGCGGCCAAAGCGGGAGGGCTAACACCGGGGAGCTGTTTTTT. Translating gives CASSGQSGRANTGELFF.